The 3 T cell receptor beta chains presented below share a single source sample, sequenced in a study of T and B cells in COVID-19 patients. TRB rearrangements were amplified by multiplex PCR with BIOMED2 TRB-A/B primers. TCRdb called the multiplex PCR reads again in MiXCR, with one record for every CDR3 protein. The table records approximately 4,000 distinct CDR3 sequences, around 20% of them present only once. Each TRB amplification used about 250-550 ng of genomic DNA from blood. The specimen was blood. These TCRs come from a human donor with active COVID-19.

The CDR3 DNA reads TGTGCCAGTAGTATACTTCGGACAGGATATAGCAATCAGCCCCAGCATTTT. Its protein is CASSILRTGYSNQPQHF. The chain recombines TRBV19 with TRBJ1-5, with 7 bases fitting TRBD1. This CDR3 is 17 amino acids long. The germline V gene has CDR1 LNHDA and CDR2 SQIVND (reference sequence). V lost 2 bases and J lost 0; bases outside the gene matches: 7.

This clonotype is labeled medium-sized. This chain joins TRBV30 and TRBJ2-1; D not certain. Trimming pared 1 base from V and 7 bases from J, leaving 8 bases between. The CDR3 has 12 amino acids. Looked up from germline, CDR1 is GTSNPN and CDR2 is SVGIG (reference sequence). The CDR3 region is CAWSGLGNEQFF. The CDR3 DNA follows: TGTGCCTGGAGTGGTCTGGGGAATGAGCAGTTCTTC. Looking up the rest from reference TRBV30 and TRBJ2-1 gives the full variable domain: SQTIHQWPATLVQPVGSPLSLECTVEGTSNPNLYWYRQAAGRGLQLLFYSVGIGQISSEVPQNLSASRPQDRQFILSSKKLLLSDSGFYLCAWSGLGNEQFFGPGTRLTVL.

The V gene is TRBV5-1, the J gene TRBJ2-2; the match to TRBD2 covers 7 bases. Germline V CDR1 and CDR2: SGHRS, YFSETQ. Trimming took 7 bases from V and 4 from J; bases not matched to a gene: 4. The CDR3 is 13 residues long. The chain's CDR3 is CASGEGSTGELFF. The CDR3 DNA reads TGCGCCAGCGGGGAGGGATCCACCGGGGAGCTGTTTTTT.